The rows below give T cell receptor beta chains drawn from one sample of a study of PD-L1 blockade in urothelial cancer. The protocol was immunoSEQ multiplex PCR, while the TCRdb copy is restricted to in-frame clones and leaves out a portion. There are 70,000 to 75,000 clones in the sample; 85% to 90% occur only once, and roughly 4.7% lies in the top ten. The material was PBMCs, obtained around atezolizumab (anti-PD-L1) treatment. All receptors derive from a man aged 65 to 85 with urothelial cancer. The CDR3 runs from the conserved cysteine through the conserved F or W. A D gene is named only where the DNA matches it firmly.

TRBD2 TRBJ2-1 TRBV5-1 TGCGCCAGCAGGCGGGAGTCGTACAATGAGCAGTTCTTC CASRRESYNEQFF
TRBD1 TRBJ2-5 TRBV18 TGTGCCAGCTCACCGCGAACAGGGGACCAAGAGACCCAGTACTTC CASSPRTGDQETQYF
NA TRBJ1-5 TRBV19 TGTGCCAGTAGTCAATCCGGGACATTCCTCAATCAGCCCCAGCATTTT CASSQSGTFLNQPQHF
NA TRBJ2-6 TRBV27 TGTGCCAGCAGTGCTCGAGAGACTGGGGCCAACGTCCTGACTTTC CASSARETGANVLTF
TRBD1 TRBJ1-1 TRBV30 TGTGCCTGGAGTACCAAAGGACAGGGAATCTTGGCTTTCTTT CAWSTKGQGILAFF
NA TRBJ2-1 TRBV7-8 TGTGCCAGCAGCTTAGCCGCACTCCGCGGAGAGCAGTTCTTC CASSLAALRGEQFF
NA TRBJ1-3 TRBV5-4 TGTGCCAGCAGCTGGACGACAGGCCACTCTGGAAACACCATATATTTT CASSWTTGHSGNTIYF
NA TRBJ2-2 TRBV29-1 TGCAGCGAGGACGGTGAACACCGGGGAGCTGTTTTT CSEDGEHRGAVF
NA TRBJ2-1 TRBV18 TGTGCCAGCTCAACGGGGGTGACTAATGAGCAGTTCTTC CASSTGVTNEQFF
NA TRBJ1-2 TRBV11-2 TGTGCCAGCAGCTTTGGGGCCGATGTCTATGGCTACACCTTC CASSFGADVYGYTF
NA TRBJ1-3 TRBV29-1 TGCAGCGGATTGACAGGTTCTGGAAACACCATATATTTT CSGLTGSGNTIYF